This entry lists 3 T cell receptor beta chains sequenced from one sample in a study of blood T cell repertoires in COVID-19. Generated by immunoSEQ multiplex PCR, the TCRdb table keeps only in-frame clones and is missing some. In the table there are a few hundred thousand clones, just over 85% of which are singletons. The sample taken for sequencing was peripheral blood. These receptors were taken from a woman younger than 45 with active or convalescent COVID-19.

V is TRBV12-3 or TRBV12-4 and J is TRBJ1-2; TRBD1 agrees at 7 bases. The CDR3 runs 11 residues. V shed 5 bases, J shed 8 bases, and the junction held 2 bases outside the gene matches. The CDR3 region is CASSTGVGYTF. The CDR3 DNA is TGTGCCAGCAGTACAGGGGTCGGCTACACCTTC.

CDR3 DNA sequence: TGTGCCAGCAGGCTGGACAGGGCGGGAAACACTGAAGCTTTCTTT. Its protein is CASRLDRAGNTEAFF. The chain combines TRBV2 with TRBJ1-1; 8 positions agree with TRBD1. Trimming removed 6 bases from V and 2 bases from J; junction bases left unmatched: 8. The CDR3 is 15 amino acids. The germline V gene has CDR1 SNHLY and CDR2 FYNNEI.

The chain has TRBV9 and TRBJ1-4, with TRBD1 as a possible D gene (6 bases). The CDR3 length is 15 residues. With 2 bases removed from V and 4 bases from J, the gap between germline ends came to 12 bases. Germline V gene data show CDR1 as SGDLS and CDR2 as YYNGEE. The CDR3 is CASSVGAQGNEKLFF. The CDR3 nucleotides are TGTGCCAGCAGCGTGGGGGCGCAGGGTAATGAAAAACTGTTTTTT.